This T cell receptor beta chain was found in a study of shared clonotypes between healthy human individuals. Trimming took off 3 bases at V and 4 bases at J, with 7 bases between the two ends. The CDR3 is 13 residues long. Germline V gene sequence: CDR1 LNHDA, CDR2 SQIVND (reference sequence). Assay: immunoSEQ multiplex PCR; the TCRdb copy retains only in-frame clones and omits some. The sample holds fewer than 850,000 clones, 55% to 75% seen once. Note on this clone: Its antigen is as yet unknown. At the DNA level, this CDR3 is encoded by other sequences in the same sample as well.

Study conclusions and caveats: Rarefaction demonstrated incomplete sorted-subset sequencing despite large depth.

The sequence was obtained from a woman aged 30 to 39 in good health. Specimen: memory CD4+ T cells sorted from blood. Subset meaning: CD45RA-negative fraction. V and J are TRBV19 and TRBJ2-1; D is perhaps TRBD2 (5 bases). The CDR3 protein is CASSMGVYNEQFF. The CDR3 nucleotides read TGTGCCAGTAGTATGGGAGTTTACAATGAGCAGTTCTTC.